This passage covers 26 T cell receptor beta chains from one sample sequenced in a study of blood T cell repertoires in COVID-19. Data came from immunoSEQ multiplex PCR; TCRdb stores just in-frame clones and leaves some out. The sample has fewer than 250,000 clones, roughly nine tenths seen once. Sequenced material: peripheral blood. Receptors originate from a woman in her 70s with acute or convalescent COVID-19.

CDR3 bases: TGCGCCAGCAGCTTGGAGGGCGGGAAGGGTACGCAGTATTTT. It encodes CASSLEGGKGTQYF. The V gene is TRBV5-1, the J gene TRBJ2-3, with a tentative D call TRBD2 (6 bases). The germline V gene encodes CDR1 SGHRS and CDR2 YFSETQ. V was shortened by 0 bases and J by 8 bases, with 13 bases between the two germline ends. This CDR3 has 14 residues.

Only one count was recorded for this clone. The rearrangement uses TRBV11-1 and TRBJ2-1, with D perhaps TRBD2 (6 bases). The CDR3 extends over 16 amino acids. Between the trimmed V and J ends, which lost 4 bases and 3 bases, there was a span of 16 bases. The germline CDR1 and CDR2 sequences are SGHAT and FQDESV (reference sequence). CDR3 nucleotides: TGTGCCAGCAGCTCCGCGGGGTTGAGCGACTACAATGAGCAGTTCTTC. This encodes CASSSAGLSDYNEQFF.

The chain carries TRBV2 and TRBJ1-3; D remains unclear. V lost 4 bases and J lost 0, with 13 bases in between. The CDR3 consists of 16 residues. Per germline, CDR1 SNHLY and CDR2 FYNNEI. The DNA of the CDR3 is TGTGCCAGCAGTGTAAGCCTACAGATCTCTGGAAACACCATATATTTT. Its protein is CASSVSLQISGNTIYF.

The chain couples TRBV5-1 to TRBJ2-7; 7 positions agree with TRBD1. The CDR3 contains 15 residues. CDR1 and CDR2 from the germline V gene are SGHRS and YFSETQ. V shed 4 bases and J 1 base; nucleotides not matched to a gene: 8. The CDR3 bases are TGCGCCAGCAGCCCCGGAGGCAGGGGGTCCTACGAGCAGTACTTC. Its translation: CASSPGGRGSYEQYF.

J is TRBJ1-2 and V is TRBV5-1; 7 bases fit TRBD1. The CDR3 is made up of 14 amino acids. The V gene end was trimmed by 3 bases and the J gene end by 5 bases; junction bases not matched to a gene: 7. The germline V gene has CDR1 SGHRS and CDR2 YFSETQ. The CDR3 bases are TGCGCCAGCAGCTGGAAAGGGGGACAGTATGGCTACACCTTC. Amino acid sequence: CASSWKGGQYGYTF. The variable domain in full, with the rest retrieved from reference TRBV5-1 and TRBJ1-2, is KAGVTQTPRYLIKTRGQQVTLSCSPISGHRSVSWYQQTPGQGLQFLFEYFSETQRNKGNFPGRFSGRQFSNSRSEMNVSTLELGDSALYLCASSWKGGQYGYTFGSGTRLTVV.

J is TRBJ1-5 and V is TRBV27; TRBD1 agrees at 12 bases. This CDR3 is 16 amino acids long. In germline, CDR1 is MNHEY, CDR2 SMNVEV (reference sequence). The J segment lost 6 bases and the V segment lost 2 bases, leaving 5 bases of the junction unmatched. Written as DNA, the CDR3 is TGTGCCAGCAGTTTAGGGACAGGGGGCGGTAGTCAGCCCCAGCATTTT. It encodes CASSLGTGGGSQPQHF.

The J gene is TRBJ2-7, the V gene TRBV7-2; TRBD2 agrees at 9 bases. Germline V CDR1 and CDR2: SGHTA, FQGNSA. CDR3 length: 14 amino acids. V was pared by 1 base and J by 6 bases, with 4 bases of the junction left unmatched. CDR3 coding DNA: TGTGCCAGCAGCTTAGGGCTAGCGGGATTCGAGCAGTACTTC. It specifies CASSLGLAGFEQYF.

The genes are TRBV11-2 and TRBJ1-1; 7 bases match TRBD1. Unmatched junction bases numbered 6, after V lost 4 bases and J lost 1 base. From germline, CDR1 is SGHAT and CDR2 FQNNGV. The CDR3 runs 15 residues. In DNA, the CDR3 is TGTGCCAGCAGCTCCACCCGGGACAGGAACACTGAAGCTTTCTTT. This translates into CASSSTRDRNTEAFF.

CDR3 protein: CASSMGQISNQPQHF. The DNA of the CDR3 is TGTGCCAGTAGTATGGGGCAGATCAGCAATCAGCCCCAGCATTTT. The chain has TRBV19 and TRBJ1-5, with D tentatively TRBD1 (5 bases). V shed 3 bases and J shed 1 base, with 10 bases lying between them. This CDR3 has 15 residues. Germline V gene lookup returns CDR1 LNHDA and CDR2 SQIVND (reference sequence).

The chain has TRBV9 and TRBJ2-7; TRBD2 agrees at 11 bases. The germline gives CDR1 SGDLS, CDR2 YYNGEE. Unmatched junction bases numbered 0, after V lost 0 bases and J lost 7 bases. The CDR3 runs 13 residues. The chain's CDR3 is CASSVVAGGEQYF. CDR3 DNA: TGTGCCAGCAGCGTAGTAGCGGGAGGGGAGCAGTACTTC.

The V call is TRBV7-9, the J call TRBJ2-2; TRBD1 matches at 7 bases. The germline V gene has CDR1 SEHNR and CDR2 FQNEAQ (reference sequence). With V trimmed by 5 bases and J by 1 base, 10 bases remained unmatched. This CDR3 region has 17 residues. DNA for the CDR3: TGTGCCAGCAGCGGTATGGGACAGCCCAAGAACACCGGGGAGCTGTTTTTT. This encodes CASSGMGQPKNTGELFF.

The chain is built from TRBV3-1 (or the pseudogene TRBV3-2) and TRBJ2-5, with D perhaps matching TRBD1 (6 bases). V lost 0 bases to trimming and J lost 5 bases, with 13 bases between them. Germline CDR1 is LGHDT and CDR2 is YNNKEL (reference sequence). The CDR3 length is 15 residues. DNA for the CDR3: TGTGCCAGCAGCCAAGATCCTGGGGGCCGGGAGACCCAGTACTTC. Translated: CASSQDPGGRETQYF.

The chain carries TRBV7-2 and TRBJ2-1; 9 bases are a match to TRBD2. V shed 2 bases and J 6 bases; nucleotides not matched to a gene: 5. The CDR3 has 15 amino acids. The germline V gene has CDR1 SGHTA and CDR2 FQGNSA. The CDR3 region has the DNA TGTGCCAGCAGCTTATCGGGACTAGCTGCCAATGAGCAGTTCTTC. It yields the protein CASSLSGLAANEQFF.

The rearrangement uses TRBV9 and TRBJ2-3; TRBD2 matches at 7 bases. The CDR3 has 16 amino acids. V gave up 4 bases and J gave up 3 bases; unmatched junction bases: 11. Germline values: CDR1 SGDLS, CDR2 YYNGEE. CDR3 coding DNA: TGTGCCAGCAGCCCCCGGCCGGGAGGTAGTACAGATACGCAGTATTTT. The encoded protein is CASSPRPGGSTDTQYF.

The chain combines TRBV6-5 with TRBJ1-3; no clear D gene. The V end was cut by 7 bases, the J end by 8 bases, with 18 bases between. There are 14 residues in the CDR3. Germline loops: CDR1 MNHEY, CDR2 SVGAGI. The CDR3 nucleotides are TGTGCCAGCACCGAACCTTCGAGGGTGGACACCATATATTTT. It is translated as CASTEPSRVDTIYF.

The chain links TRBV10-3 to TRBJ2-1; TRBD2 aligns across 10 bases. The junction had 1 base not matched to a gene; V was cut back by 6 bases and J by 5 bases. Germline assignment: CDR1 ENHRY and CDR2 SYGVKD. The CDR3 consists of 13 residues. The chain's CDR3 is CAIRGTSDNEQFF. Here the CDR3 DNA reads TGTGCCATCAGAGGGACTAGCGACAATGAGCAGTTCTTC.

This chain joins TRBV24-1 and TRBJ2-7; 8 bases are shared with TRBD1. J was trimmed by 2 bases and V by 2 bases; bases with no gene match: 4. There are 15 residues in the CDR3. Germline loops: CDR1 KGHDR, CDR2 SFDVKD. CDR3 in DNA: TGTGCCACCAGTGATTCGGGACAGGCAACCTACGAGCAGTACTTC. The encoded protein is CATSDSGQATYEQYF.

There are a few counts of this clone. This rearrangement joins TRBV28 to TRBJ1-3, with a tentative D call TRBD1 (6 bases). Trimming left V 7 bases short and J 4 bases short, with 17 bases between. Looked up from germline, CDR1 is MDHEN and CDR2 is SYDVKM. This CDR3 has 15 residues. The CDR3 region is CASTGVRMRGNTIYF. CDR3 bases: TGTGCCAGCACAGGGGTTCGGATGCGCGGAAACACCATATATTTT.

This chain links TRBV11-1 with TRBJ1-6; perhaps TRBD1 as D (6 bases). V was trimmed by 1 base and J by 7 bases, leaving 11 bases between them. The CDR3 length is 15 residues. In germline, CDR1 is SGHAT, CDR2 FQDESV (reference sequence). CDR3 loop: CASSLDTGKNSPLHF. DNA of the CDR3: TGTGCCAGCAGCTTAGACACAGGGAAGAATTCACCCCTCCACTTT.

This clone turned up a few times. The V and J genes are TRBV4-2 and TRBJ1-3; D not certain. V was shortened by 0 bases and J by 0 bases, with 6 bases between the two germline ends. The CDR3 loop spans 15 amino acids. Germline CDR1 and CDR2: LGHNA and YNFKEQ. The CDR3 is CASSQDPGSGNTIYF. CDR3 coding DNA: TGTGCCAGCAGCCAAGATCCGGGCTCTGGAAACACCATATATTTT.

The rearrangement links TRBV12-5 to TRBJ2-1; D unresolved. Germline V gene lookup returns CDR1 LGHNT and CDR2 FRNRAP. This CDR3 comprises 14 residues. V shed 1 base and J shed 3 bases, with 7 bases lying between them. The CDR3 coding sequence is TGTGCTAGTGGTTTGGATCAGATCTACAATGAGCAGTTCTTC. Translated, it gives CASGLDQIYNEQFF.

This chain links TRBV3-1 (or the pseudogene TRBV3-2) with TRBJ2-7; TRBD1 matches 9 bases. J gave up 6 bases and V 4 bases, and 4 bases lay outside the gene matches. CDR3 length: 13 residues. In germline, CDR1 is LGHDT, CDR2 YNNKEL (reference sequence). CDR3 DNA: TGTGCCAGCAGCCGGGGACAGGGAGGCGAGCAGTACTTC. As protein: CASSRGQGGEQYF.

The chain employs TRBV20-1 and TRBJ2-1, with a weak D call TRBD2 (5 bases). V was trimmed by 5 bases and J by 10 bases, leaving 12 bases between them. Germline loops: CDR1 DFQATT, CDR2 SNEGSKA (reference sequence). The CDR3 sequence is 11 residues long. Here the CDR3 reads CSAYLRGEQFF. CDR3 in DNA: TGCAGTGCTTACCTTCGAGGGGAGCAGTTCTTC.

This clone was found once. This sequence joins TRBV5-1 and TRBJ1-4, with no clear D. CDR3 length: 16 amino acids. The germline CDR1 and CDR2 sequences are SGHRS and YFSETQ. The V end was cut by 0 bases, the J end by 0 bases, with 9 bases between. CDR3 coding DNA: TGCGCCAGCAGCTTGGGGGAGATGGCAACTAATGAAAAACTGTTTTTT. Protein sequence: CASSLGEMATNEKLFF.

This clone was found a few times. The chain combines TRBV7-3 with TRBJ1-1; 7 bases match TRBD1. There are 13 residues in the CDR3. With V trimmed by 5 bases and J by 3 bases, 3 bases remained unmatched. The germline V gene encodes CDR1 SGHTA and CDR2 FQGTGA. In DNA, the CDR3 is TGTGCCAGCAGCCGAGACAGGGACACTGAAGCTTTCTTT. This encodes CASSRDRDTEAFF.

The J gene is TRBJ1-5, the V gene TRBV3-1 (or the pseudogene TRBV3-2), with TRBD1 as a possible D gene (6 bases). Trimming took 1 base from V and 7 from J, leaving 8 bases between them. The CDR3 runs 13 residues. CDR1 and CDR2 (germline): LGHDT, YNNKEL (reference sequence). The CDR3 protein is CASSQGRGQPQHF. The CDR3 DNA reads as TGTGCCAGCAGCCAAGGAAGGGGGCAGCCCCAGCATTTT.